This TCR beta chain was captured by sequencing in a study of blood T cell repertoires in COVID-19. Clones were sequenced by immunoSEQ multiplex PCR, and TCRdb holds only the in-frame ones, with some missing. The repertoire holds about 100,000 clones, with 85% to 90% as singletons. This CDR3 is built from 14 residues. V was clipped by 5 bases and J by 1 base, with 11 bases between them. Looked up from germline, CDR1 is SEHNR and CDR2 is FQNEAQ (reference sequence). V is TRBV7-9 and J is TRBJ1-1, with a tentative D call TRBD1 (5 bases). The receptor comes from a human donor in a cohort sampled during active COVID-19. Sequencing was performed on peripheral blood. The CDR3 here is CASSPKTANTEAFF. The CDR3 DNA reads TGTGCCAGCAGCCCTAAGACAGCGAACACTGAAGCTTTCTTT. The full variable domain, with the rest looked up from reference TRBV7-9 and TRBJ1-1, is DTGVSQNPRHKITKRGQNVTFRCDPISEHNRLYWYRQTLGQGPEFLTYFQNEAQLEKSRLLSDRFSAERPKGSFSTLEIQRTEQGDSAMYLCASSPKTANTEAFFGQGTRLTVV.